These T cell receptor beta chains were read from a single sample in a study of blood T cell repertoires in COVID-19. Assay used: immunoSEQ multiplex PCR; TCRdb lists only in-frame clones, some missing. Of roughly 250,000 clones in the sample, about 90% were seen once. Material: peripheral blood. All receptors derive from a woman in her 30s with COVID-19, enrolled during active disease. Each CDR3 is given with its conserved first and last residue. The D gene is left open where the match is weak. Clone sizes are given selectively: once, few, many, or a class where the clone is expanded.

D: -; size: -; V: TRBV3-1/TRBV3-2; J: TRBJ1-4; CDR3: CASSPLEGGEKLFF; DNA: TGTGCCAGCAGCCCCCTGGAGGGAGGGGAAAAACTGTTTTTT
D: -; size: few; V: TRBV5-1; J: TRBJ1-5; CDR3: CASSLPGQISNQPQHF; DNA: TGCGCCAGCAGCTTACCAGGACAGATTAGCAATCAGCCCCAGCATTTT
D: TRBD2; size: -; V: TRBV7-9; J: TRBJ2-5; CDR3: CATPGAGGQETQYF; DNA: TGTGCCACACCTGGGGCGGGGGGGCAAGAGACCCAGTACTTC
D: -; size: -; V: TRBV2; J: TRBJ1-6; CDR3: CASGEGKYSPLHF; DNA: TGTGCCAGCGGAGAGGGAAAGTATTCACCCCTCCACTTT
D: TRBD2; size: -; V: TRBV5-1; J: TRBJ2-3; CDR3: CASSLDGGGPPDTQYF; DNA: TGCGCCAGCAGCTTGGACGGCGGGGGTCCGCCAGATACGCAGTATTTT
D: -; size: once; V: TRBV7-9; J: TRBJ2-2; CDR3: CASSPDTTNTGELFF; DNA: TGTGCCAGCAGCCCGGACACGACGAACACCGGGGAGCTGTTTTTT
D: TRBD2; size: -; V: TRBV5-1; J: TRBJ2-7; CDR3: CASRSLAGGPYEQYF; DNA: TGCGCCAGCAGGTCTCTAGCGGGGGGACCCTACGAGCAGTACTTC
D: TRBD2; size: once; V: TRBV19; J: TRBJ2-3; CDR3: CASSSGAGGGDTQYF; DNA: TGTGCCAGTAGTAGCGGAGCGGGGGGTGGAGATACGCAGTATTTT
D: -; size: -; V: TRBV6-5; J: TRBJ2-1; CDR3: CASSYSVHDEQFF; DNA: TGTGCCAGCAGTTATAGTGTGCATGATGAGCAGTTCTTC
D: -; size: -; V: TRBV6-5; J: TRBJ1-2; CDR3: CASSYFGIGNYGYTF; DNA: TGTGCCAGCAGTTACTTCGGGATTGGGAACTATGGCTACACCTTC
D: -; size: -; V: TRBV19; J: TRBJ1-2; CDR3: CASSPDHLQGYYGYTF; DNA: TGTGCCAGTAGTCCCGATCACCTACAGGGATACTATGGCTACACCTTC
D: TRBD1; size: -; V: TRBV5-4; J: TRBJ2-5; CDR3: CASRTGRQETQYF; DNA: TGTGCCAGCAGGACAGGGCGGCAAGAGACCCAGTACTTC
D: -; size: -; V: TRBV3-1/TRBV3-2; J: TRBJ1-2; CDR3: CASSQGAGYTF; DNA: TGTGCCAGCAGCCAAGGGGCCGGCTACACCTTC
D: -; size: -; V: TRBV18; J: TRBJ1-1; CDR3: CASSEQTNTEAFF; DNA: TGTGCCAGCTCGGAACAGACCAACACTGAAGCTTTCTTT
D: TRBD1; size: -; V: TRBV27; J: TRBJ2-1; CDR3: CASSRTMGQIHEQFF; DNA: TGTGCCAGCAGCCGGACGATGGGACAGATCCATGAGCAGTTCTTC
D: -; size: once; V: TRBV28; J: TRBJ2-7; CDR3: CASSLGGGHSYEQYF; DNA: TGTGCCAGCAGTTTAGGGGGGGGACACTCCTACGAGCAGTACTTC
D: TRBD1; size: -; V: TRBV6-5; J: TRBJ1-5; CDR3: CASRRTGYSNQPQHF; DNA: TGTGCCAGCAGGAGGACAGGCTATAGCAATCAGCCCCAGCATTTT
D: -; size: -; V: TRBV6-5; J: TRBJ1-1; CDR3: CASSYAGPRRTEAFF; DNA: TGTGCCAGCAGTTACGCGGGGCCCCGAAGGACTGAAGCTTTCTTT
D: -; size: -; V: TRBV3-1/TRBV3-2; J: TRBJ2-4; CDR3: CASSPEISAKNIQYF; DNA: TGTGCCAGCAGCCCCGAGATCTCGGCCAAAAACATTCAGTACTTC
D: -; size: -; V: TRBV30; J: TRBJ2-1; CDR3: CALLDRRNNEQFF; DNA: TGTGCCTTGTTAGACAGGAGAAACAATGAGCAGTTCTTC
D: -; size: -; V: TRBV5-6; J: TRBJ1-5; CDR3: CASSSLYSNQPQHF; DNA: TGTGCCAGCAGCTCCCTTTATAGCAATCAGCCCCAGCATTTT
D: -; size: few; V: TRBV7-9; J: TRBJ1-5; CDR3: CASSLGGHDQPQHF; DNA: TGTGCCAGCAGCTTAGGTGGGCACGATCAGCCCCAGCATTTT
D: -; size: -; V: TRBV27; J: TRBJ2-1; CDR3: CASSPFSGSYNEQFF; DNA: TGTGCCAGCAGTCCTTTTTCGGGGTCTTACAATGAGCAGTTCTTC
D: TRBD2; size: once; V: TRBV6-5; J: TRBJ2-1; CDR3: CASSYGGLAIPNEQFF; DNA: TGTGCCAGCAGTTACGGGGGACTAGCTATTCCCAATGAGCAGTTCTTC
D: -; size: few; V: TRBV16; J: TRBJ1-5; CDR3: CASSPLVAANSNQPQHF; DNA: TGTGCCAGCAGCCCCCTCGTAGCAGCAAATAGCAATCAGCCCCAGCATTTT
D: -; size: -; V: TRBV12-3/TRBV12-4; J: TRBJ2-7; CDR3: CASSERSSYEQYF; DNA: TGTGCCAGCAGTGAGCGATCCTCCTACGAGCAGTACTTC
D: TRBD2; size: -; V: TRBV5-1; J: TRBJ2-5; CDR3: CASHLGLAGRETQYF; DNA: TGCGCCAGCCACTTGGGACTAGCGGGGAGAGAGACCCAGTACTTC
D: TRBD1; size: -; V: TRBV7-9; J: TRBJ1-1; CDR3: CASRRGQGGTEAFF; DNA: TGTGCCAGCAGACGGGGACAGGGGGGAACTGAAGCTTTCTTT
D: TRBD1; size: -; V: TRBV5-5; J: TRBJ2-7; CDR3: CASRTPGTGDGQYF; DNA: TGTGCCAGCAGAACACCCGGGACAGGGGACGGGCAGTACTTC
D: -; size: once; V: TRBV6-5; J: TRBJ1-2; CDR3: CASSYDGGYGYTF; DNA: TGTGCCAGCAGTTACGACGGGGGGTATGGCTACACCTTC
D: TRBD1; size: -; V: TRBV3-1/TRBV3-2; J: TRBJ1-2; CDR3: CASRRTGTGGGYGYTF; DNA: TGTGCCAGCAGGCGAACCGGGACAGGGGGCGGCTATGGCTACACCTTC
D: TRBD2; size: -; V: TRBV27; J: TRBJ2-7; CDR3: CASSFFSGVNYEQYF; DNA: TGTGCCAGCAGTTTCTTTAGCGGGGTTAACTACGAGCAGTACTTC
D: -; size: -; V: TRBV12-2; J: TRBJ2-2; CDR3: CASRWPGGVGTGELFF; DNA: TGTGCAAGTCGCTGGCCCGGAGGGGTAGGAACCGGGGAGCTGTTTTTT
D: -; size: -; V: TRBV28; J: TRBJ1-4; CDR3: CASSSDGQLNEKLFF; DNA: TGTGCCAGCAGTTCCGATGGACAACTAAATGAAAAACTGTTTTTT
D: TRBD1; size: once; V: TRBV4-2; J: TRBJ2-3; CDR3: CASSDRGADTQYF; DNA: TGTGCCAGCAGTGACAGGGGCGCAGATACGCAGTATTTT
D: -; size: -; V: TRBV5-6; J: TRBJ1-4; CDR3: CASSLRQETTNEKLFF; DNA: TGTGCCAGCAGCCTCCGACAGGAAACAACTAATGAAAAACTGTTTTTT
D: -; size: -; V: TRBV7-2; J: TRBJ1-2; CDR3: CASTRGATYGYTF; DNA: TGTGCCAGCACCCGGGGGGCCACCTATGGCTACACCTTC
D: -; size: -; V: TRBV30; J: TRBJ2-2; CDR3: CAWNNIQTGELFF; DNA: TGTGCCTGGAATAATATCCAGACCGGGGAGCTGTTTTTT
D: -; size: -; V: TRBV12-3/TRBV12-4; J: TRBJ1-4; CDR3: CASSPRREKLFF; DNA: TGTGCCAGCAGTCCCAGGCGCGAAAAACTGTTTTTT
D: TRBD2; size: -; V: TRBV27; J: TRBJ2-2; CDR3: CATGLAGGVGELFF; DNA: TGTGCCACCGGACTAGCGGGTGGGGTCGGGGAGCTGTTTTTT